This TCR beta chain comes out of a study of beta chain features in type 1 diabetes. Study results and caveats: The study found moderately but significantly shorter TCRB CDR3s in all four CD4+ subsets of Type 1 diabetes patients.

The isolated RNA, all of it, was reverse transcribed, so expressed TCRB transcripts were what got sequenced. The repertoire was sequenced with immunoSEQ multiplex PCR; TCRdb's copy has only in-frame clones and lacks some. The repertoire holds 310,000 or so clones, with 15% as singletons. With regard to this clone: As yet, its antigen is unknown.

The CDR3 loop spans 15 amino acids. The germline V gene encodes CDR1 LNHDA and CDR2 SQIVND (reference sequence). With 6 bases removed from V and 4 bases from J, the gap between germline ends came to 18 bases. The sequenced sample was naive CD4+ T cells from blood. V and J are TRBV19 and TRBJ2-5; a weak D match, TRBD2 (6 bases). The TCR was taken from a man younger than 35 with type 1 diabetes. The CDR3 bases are TGTGCCAGTAGCCCCACCGGCCGGCGGGGAGAGACCCAGTACTTC. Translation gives CASSPTGRRGETQYF.